This paragraph reports one T cell receptor (beta chain). Participants, about 18 to 90 years old, spanned fewer than 25 US areas. This table comes from immunoSEQ multiplex PCR, and its TCRdb copy is limited to in-frame clones, with some not included. The sample includes around 360,000 clones, around 87% of them seen just once. The data are from a study of blood T cell repertoires in COVID-19. The overall study: PBMCs, B-cell-depleted T cells, or T cells were the source of the cDNA or gDNA that made up the material.

With 5 bases removed from V and 1 base from J, the gap between germline ends came to 14 bases. This CDR3 contains 16 residues. CDR1 and CDR2 from the germline V gene are MDHEN and SYDVKM. This TCR came from a man aged 40-50 years in a cohort exposed to, infected with or recovered from COVID-19 (not recorded which). The material sequenced was PBMCs or T cells enriched from blood (not recorded which). V is TRBV28 and J is TRBJ2-2; unclear D gene. The CDR3: CASSKTTEWNTGELFF. The CDR3 DNA follows: TGTGCCAGCAGTAAGACAACTGAGTGGAACACCGGGGAGCTGTTTTTT.